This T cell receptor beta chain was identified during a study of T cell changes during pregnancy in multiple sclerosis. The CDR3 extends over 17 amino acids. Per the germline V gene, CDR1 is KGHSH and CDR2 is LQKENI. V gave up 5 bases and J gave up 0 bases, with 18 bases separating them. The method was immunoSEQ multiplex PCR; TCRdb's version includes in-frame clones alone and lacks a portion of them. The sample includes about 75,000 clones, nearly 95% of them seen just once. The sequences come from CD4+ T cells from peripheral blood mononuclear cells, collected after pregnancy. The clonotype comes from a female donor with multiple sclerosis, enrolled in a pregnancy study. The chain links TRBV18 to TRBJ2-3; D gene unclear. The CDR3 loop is CASSSRISLRSTDTQYF. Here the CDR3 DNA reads TGTGCCAGCTCAAGCCGGATATCTTTGAGGAGCACAGATACGCAGTATTTT.